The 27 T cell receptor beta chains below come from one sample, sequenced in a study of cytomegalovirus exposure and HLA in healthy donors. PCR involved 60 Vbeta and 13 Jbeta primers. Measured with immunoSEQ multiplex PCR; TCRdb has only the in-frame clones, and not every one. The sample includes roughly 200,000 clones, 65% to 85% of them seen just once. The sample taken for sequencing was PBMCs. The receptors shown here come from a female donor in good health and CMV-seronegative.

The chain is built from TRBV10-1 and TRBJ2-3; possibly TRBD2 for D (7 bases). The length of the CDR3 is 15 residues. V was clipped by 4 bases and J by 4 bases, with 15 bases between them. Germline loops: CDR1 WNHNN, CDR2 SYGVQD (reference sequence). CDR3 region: CASSGEGDRADTQYF. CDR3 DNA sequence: TGCGCCAGCAGTGGGGAGGGGGACCGTGCAGATACGCAGTATTTT.

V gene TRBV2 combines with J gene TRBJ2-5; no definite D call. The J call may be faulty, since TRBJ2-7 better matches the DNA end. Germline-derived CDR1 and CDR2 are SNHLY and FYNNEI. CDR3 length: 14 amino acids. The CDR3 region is CASSESIYLYEQYF. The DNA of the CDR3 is TGTGCCAGCAGTGAGAGTATCTACCTCTACGAGCAGTACTTC.

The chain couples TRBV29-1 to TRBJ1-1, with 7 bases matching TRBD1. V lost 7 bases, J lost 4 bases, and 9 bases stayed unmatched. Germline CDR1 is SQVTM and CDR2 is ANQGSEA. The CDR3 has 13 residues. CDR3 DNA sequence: TGCAGCGCCTCAACAGGGGTGGGCACTGAAGCTTTCTTT. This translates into CSASTGVGTEAFF.

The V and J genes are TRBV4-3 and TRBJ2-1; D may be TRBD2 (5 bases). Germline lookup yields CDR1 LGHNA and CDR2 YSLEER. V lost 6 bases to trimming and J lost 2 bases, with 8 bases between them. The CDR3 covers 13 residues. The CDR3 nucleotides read TGCGCCAGCAGGTCGGGGACCTACAATGAGCAGTTCTTC. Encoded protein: CASRSGTYNEQFF.

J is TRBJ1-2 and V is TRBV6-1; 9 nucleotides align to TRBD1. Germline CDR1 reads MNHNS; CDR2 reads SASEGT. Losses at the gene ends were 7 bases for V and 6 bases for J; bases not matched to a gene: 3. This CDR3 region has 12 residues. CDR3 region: CASTRQGDGYTF. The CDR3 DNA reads TGTGCCAGCACCCGACAGGGGGATGGCTACACCTTC.

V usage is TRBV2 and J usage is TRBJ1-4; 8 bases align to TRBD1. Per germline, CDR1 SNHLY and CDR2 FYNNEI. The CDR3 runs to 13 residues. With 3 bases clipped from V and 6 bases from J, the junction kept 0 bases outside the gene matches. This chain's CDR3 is CASSDRGHEKLFF. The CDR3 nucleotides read TGTGCCAGCAGTGACAGGGGGCATGAAAAACTGTTTTTT.

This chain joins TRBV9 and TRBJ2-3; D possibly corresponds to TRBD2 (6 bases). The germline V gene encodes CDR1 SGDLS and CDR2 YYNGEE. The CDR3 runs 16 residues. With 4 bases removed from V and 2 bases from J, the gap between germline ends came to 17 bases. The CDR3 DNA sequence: TGTGCCAGCAGCCCCTCGGGTGGGGGGAACACAGATACGCAGTATTTT. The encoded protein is CASSPSGGGNTDTQYF.

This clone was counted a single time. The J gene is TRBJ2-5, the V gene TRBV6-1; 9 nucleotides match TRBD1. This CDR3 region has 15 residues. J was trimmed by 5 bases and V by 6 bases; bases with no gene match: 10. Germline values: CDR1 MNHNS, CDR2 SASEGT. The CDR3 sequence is CASSRQTGGRETQYF. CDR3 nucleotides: TGTGCCAGCAGCAGACAAACAGGGGGCCGGGAGACCCAGTACTTC.

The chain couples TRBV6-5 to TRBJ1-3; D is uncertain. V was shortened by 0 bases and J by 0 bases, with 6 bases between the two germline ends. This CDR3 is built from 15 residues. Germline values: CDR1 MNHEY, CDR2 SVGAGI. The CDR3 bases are TGTGCCAGCAGTTACTCGAGTCCCTCTGGAAACACCATATATTTT. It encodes CASSYSSPSGNTIYF.

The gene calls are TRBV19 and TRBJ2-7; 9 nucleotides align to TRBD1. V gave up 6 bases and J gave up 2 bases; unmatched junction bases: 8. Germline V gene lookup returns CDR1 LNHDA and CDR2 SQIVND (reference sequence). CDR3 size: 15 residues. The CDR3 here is CASSNLGTGPYEQYF. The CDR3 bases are TGTGCCAGTAGCAACCTCGGGACAGGGCCCTACGAGCAGTACTTC.

DNA of the CDR3: TGTGCCAGCAGTGAACCGGGAAACTATGGCTACACCTTC. Its protein product is CASSEPGNYGYTF. This chain links TRBV2 with TRBJ1-2; no clear D. Germline V gene sequence: CDR1 SNHLY, CDR2 FYNNEI. V shed 2 bases and J shed 2 bases, with 6 bases lying between them. This CDR3 spans 13 amino acids.

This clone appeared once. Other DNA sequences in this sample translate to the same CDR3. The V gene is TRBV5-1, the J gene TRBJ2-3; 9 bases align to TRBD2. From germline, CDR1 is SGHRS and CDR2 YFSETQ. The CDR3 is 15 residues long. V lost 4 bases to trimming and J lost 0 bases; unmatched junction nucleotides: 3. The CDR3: CASSPSGASTDTQYF. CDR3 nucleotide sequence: TGCGCCAGCAGCCCTAGCGGGGCTAGCACAGATACGCAGTATTTT.

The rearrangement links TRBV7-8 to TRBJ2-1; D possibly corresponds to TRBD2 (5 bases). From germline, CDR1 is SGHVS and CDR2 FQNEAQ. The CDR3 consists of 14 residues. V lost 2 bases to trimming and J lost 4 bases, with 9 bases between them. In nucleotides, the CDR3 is TGTGCCAGCAGCTTAACGGGGATGTACAATGAGCAGTTCTTC. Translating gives CASSLTGMYNEQFF.

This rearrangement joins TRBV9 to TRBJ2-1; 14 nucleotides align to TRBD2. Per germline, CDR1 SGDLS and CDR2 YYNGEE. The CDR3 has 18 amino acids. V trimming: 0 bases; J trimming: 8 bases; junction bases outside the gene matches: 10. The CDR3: CASSVEARLAGGQDEQFF. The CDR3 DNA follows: TGTGCCAGCAGCGTAGAGGCTCGACTAGCGGGGGGGCAAGATGAGCAGTTCTTC.

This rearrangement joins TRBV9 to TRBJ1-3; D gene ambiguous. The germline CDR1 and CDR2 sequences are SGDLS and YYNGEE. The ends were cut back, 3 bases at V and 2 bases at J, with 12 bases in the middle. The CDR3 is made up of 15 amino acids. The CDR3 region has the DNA TGTGCCAGCAGCGCCGACGTGGGCACTGGAAACACCATATATTTT. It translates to CASSADVGTGNTIYF.

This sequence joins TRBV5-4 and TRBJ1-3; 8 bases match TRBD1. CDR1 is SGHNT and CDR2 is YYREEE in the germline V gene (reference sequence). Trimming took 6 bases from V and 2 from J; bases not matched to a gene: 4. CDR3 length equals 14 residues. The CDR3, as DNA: TGTGCCAGCAACCTACAGGGGGCTGGAAACACCATATATTTT. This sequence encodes CASNLQGAGNTIYF.

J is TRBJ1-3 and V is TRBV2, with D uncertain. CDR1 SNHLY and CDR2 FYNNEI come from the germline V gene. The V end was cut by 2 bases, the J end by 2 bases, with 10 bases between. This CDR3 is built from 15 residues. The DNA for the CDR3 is TGTGCCAGCAGTGAAACCACAGTAACTGGAAACACCATATATTTT. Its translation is CASSETTVTGNTIYF. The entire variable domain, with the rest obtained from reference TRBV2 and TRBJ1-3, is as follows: EPEVTQTPSHQVTQMGQEVILRCVPISNHLYFYWYRQILGQKVEFLVSFYNNEISEKSEIFDDQFSVERPDGSNFTLKIRSTKLEDSAMYFCASSETTVTGNTIYFGEGSWLTVV.

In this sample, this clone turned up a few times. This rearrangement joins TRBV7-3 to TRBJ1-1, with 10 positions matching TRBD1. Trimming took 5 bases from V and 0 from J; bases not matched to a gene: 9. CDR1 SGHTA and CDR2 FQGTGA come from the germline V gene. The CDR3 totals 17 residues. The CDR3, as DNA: TGTGCCAGCAGCGACATGACGGGACAGGGGTTGAACACTGAAGCTTTCTTT. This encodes CASSDMTGQGLNTEAFF. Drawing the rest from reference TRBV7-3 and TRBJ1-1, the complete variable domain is GAGVSQTPSNKVTEKGKYVELRCDPISGHTALYWYRQSLGQGPEFLIYFQGTGAADDSGLPNDRFFAVRPEGSVSTLKIQRTERGDSAVYLCASSDMTGQGLNTEAFFGQGTRLTVV.

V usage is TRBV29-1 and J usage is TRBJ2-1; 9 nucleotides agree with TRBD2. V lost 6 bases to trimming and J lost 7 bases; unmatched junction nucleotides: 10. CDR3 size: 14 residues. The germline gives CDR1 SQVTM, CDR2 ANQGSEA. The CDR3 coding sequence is TGCAGCGTCGTCCCGGGACTAGCTAGTAATGAGCAGTTCTTC. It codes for CSVVPGLASNEQFF.

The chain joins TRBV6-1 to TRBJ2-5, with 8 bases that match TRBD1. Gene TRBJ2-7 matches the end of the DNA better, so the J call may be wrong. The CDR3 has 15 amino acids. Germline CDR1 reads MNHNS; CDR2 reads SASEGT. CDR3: CASSDLRTGTYEQYF. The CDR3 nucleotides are TGTGCCAGCAGTGACCTTAGGACAGGGACTTACGAGCAGTACTTC.

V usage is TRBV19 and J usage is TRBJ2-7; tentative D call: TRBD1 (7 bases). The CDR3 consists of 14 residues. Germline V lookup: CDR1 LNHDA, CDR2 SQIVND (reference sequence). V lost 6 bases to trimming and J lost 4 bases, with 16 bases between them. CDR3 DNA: TGTGCCAGTAGCCCGCAGGGGGGTCAGTACGAGCAGTACTTC. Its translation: CASSPQGGQYEQYF. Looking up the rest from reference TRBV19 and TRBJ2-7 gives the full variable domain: DGGITQSPKYLFRKEGQNVTLSCEQNLNHDAMYWYRQDPGQGLRLIYYSQIVNDFQKGDIAEGYSVSREKKESFPLTVTSAQKNPTAFYLCASSPQGGQYEQYFGPGTRLTVT.

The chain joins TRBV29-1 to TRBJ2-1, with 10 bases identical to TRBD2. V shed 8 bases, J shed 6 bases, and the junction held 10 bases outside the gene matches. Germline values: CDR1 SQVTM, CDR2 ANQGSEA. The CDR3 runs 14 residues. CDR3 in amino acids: CSLTGLAGVNEQFF. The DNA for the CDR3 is TGCAGCCTAACCGGGCTAGCGGGAGTCAATGAGCAGTTCTTC.

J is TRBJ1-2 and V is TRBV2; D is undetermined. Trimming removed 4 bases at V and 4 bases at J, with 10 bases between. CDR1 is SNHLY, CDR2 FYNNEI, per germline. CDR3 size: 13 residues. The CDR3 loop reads CASSVQDSYGYTF. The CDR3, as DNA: TGTGCCAGCAGTGTCCAGGATAGCTATGGCTACACCTTC.

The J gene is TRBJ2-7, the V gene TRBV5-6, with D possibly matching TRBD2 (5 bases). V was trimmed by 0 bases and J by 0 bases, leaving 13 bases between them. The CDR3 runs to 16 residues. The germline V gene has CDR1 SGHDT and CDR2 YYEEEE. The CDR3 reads CASSLGTRGVSYEQYF. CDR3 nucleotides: TGTGCCAGCAGCTTGGGAACTAGAGGAGTCTCCTACGAGCAGTACTTC. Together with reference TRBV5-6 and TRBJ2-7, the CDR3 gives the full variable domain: DAGVTQSPTHLIKTRGQQVTLRCSPKSGHDTVSWYQQALGQGPQFIFQYYEEEERQRGNFPDRFSGHQFPNYSSELNVNALLLGDSALYLCASSLGTRGVSYEQYFGPGTRLTVT.

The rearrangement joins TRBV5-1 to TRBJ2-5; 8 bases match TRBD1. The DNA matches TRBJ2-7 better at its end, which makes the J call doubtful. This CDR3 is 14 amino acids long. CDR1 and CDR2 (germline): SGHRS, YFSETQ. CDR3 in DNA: TGCGCCAGCAGCACTGGACAGGGTGGCTACGAGCAGTACTTC. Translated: CASSTGQGGYEQYF.

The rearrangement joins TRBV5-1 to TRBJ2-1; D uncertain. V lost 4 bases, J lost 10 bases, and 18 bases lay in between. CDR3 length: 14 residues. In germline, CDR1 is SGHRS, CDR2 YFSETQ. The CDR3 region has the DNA TGCGCCAGCAGCCAAATCGACCTAGAGTCGGAGCAGTTCTTC. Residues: CASSQIDLESEQFF.

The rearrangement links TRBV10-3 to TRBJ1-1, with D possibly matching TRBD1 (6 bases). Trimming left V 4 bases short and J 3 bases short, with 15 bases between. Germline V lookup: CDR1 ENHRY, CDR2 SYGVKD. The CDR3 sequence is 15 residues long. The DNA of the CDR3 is TGTGCCATCAGTGGACAGGAGGAGTCGGACACTGAAGCTTTCTTT. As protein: CAISGQEESDTEAFF.